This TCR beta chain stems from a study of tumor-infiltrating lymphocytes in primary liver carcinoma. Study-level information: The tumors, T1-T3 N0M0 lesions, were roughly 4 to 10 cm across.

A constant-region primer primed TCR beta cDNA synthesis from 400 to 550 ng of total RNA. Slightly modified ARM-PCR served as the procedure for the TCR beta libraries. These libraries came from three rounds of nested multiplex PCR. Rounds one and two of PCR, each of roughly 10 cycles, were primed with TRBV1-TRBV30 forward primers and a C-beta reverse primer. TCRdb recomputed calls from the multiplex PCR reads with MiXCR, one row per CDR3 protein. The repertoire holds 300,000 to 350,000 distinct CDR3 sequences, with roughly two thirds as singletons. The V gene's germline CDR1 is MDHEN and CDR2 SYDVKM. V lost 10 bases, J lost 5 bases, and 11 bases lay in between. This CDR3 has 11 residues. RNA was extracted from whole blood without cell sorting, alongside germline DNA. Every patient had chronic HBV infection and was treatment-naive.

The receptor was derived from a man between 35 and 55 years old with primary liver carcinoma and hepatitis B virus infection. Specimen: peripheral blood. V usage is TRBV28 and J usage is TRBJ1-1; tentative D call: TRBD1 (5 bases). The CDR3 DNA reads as TGTGCCAACGGAGGGGAAACTGAAGCTTTCTTT. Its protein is CANGGETEAFF.